These T cell receptor beta chains were read from a single sample in a study of cytomegalovirus exposure and HLA in healthy donors. Using immunoSEQ multiplex PCR, the repertoire was profiled, and TCRdb retains in-frame clones only, with some absent. The table includes 150,000 to 200,000 clones, 65% to 80% detected once. Sequencing input: PBMCs. These receptors were taken from a woman between 35 and 50 years old in good health and CMV-seronegative. CDR3s include the opening cysteine and the closing phenylalanine or tryptophan. A D gene is named only where the DNA matches it firmly. The listing skips clone size in some rows; elsewhere it reads once, few, many or a size class.

d_gene,abundance,j_gene,v_gene,CDR3aa,CDR3nt
.,.,TRBJ1-3,TRBV2,CAITGDSGNTIYF,TGTGCCATCACAGGAGACTCTGGAAACACCATATATTTT
TRBD1,.,TRBJ2-2,TRBV28,CASRGQANTGELFF,TGTGCCAGCAGGGGACAGGCGAACACCGGGGAGCTGTTTTTT
.,.,TRBJ1-2,TRBV7-9,CASSLGAVPYGYTF,TGTGCCAGCAGCTTAGGGGCAGTTCCCTATGGCTACACCTTC
TRBD2,few,TRBJ2-3,TRBV10-3,CATTSVGTSFVPDTQYF,TGTGCCACTACCTCAGTCGGGACTAGCTTTGTTCCAGATACGCAGTATTTT
TRBD2,.,TRBJ2-3,TRBV9,CASSEGTSGRRNTQYF,TGTGCCAGCAGCGAGGGGACTAGCGGGAGACGGAATACGCAGTATTTT
.,.,TRBJ1-5,TRBV30,CAWSTGSGDQPQHF,TGTGCCTGGAGTACAGGGAGCGGGGATCAGCCCCAGCATTTT
.,.,TRBJ1-2,TRBV30,CACRGNSRYTF,TGTGCCTGTAGAGGTAACTCCCGCTACACCTTC
.,.,TRBJ2-2,TRBV5-6,CASSPVGRGSTGELFF,TGTGCCAGCAGCCCGGTGGGGCGTGGTAGCACCGGGGAGCTGTTTTTT
.,.,TRBJ2-7,TRBV7-6,CASSLEQSYEQYF,TGTGCCAGCAGCTTAGAACAGTCCTACGAGCAGTACTTC
TRBD2,once,TRBJ2-4,TRBV7-2,CASSLATGGKNIQYF,TGTGCCAGCAGCTTAGCGACGGGAGGGAAGAACATTCAGTACTTC
.,.,TRBJ1-3,TRBV9,CASSFFPGGTGNTIYF,TGTGCCAGCAGCTTCTTCCCGGGGGGGACTGGAAACACCATATATTTT
.,.,TRBJ1-2,TRBV20-1,CSGQGNYGYTF,TGCAGTGGGCAGGGCAACTATGGCTACACCTTC
TRBD2,.,TRBJ2-3,TRBV5-1,CASSPGAGGPTDTQYF,TGCGCCAGCAGCCCGGGGGCGGGAGGGCCAACAGATACGCAGTATTTT
TRBD1,.,TRBJ1-5,TRBV25-1,CASSGSWGTGSNQPQHF,TGTGCCAGCAGTGGAAGTTGGGGGACAGGTAGCAATCAGCCCCAGCATTTT
.,few,TRBJ2-1,TRBV5-4,CATLGSPSGNEQFF,TGTGCCACCCTGGGGTCCCCGTCGGGGAATGAGCAGTTCTTC
.,.,TRBJ2-3,TRBV5-1,CASSLLGGGNTDTQYF,TGCGCCAGCAGCTTGTTGGGAGGAGGGAACACAGATACGCAGTATTTT
TRBD1,.,TRBJ1-2,TRBV6-1,CASSEAGGAYGYTF,TGTGCCAGCAGTGAAGCAGGGGGCGCCTATGGCTACACCTTC
TRBD2,.,TRBJ2-5,TRBV7-2,CASSLGGLAGGRGETQYF,TGTGCCAGCAGCTTAGGGGGACTAGCGGGAGGTCGGGGAGAGACCCAGTACTTC
TRBD1,.,TRBJ1-2,TRBV2,CASSEGQGPYGYTF,TGTGCCAGCAGTGAAGGACAGGGCCCCTATGGCTACACCTTC
TRBD1,.,TRBJ1-4,TRBV29-1,CSAARTGYNEKLFF,TGCAGCGCCGCACGGACAGGGTACAATGAAAAACTGTTTTTT
.,.,TRBJ1-3,TRBV23-1,CASSQSGGTLETPYTNGTGNTIYF,TGCGCCAGCAGTCAATCGGGCGGGACTCTGGAAACACCATATACCAACGGGACTGGAAACACCATATATTTT
TRBD1,.,TRBJ1-5,TRBV12-5,CASGRDRQGLASGPQHF,TGTGCTAGTGGCCGCGACCGACAGGGGCTCGCTAGTGGGCCCCAGCATTTT
.,once,TRBJ1-2,TRBV15,CATSSLSRAGYTF,TGTGCCACCAGCAGCCTCTCCCGCGCAGGCTACACCTTC
TRBD1,.,TRBJ1-1,TRBV9,CASSVTGVTEAFF,TGTGCCAGCAGCGTTACAGGGGTCACTGAAGCTTTCTTT
TRBD1,.,TRBJ1-1,TRBV5-1,CASSFTGATEAFF,TGCGCCAGCAGCTTTACAGGGGCCACTGAAGCTTTCTTT
.,.,TRBJ1-1,TRBV2,CASITESGAHTEAFF,TGTGCCAGCATTACGGAGTCAGGGGCACACACCGAAGCTTTCTTT